This T cell receptor beta chain comes out of a study of a mutant IDH1 vaccine in newly diagnosed glioma. Produced via immunoSEQ multiplex PCR; TCRdb's table is partial and in-frame only. The repertoire holds roughly 86,000 clones, with over 85% as singletons. Concerning this clone: Its antigen is unknown.

Time point given: week 47, end of study. A single vaccine dose contained 300 ug of mutant IDH1 20-mer peptide, and topical imiquimod was used with it. At weeks 1, 3, 5, 7, 11, 15, 19 and 23, patients received a vaccination, eight in all. This TCR derives from a woman aged 50 to 65 with glioma. The sample in question was PBMCs, obtained from a glioma patient whose treatment included an IDH1 peptide vaccine.

The chain's CDR3 is CASSMGGGEKLFF. Written as DNA, the CDR3 is TGTGCCAGTAGTATGGGGGGCGGTGAAAAACTGTTTTTT. This chain uses TRBV19 with TRBJ1-4, with D maybe TRBD1 (6 bases). Trimming took 3 bases from V and 7 from J, leaving 9 bases between them. The CDR3 has 13 amino acids. CDR1 and CDR2 from the germline V gene are LNHDA and SQIVND (reference sequence).